The sequence of this T cell receptor beta chain was determined in a study of blood T cell repertoires in COVID-19. Study information: Samples came from the United States, Italy and Spain, spanning acute and convalescent COVID-19. The cDNA or gDNA used as material had been derived from T cells, B-cell-depleted T cells, or PBMCs.

Seattle enrolled patients during active infection and tracked them longitudinally. Germline V gene lookup returns CDR1 SGDLS and CDR2 YYNGEE. CDR3 length: 15 residues. The V gene end was trimmed by 6 bases and the J gene end by 5 bases; junction bases not matched to a gene: 11. Original processing notes: It was from reference gene primer amplification that nucleated cell counts were estimated. This table comes from immunoSEQ multiplex PCR, and its TCRdb copy is limited to in-frame clones, with some not included. For V, J and clone size, that table is used; D and trimming come from the DNA. The data hold 45,000 to 65,000 clones, with around four fifths observed a single time.

The J gene is TRBJ2-5, the V gene TRBV9; 9 bases agree with TRBD1. This receptor was obtained from a man aged 30 to 39 with COVID-19, enrolled during active disease. Sequencing used peripheral blood. The CDR3 nucleotides read TGTGCCAGCACCAGAACAGGGGGCAATACGGAGACCCAGTACTTC. Translation: CASTRTGGNTETQYF.